A single sample is the source of the 15 T cell receptor beta chains below, sequenced in a study of Ad26.COV2.S vaccination and SARS-CoV-2 variants. Method: immunoSEQ multiplex PCR; TCRdb's copy keeps in-frame clones and lacks some. The sample has 300,000 to 450,000 clones, about 92% seen once. The material was peripheral blood, obtained after recovery from COVID-19. These receptors were collected from a human donor who had recovered from COVID-19.

This chain joins TRBV9 and TRBJ2-1, with 10 positions matching TRBD2. The ends lost 6 bases at V and 4 bases at J; junction bases unmatched: 7. The CDR3 sequence is 15 residues long. Per germline, CDR1 SGDLS and CDR2 YYNGEE. DNA of the CDR3: TGTGCCAGCACCAGAAGCGGGGGGGGTTACAATGAGCAGTTCTTC. This codes for CASTRSGGGYNEQFF.

The chain recombines TRBV10-3 with TRBJ1-1; 8 bases agree with TRBD1. Germline CDR1 reads ENHRY; CDR2 reads SYGVKD. Losses at the gene ends were 4 bases for V and 4 bases for J; bases not matched to a gene: 5. The CDR3 is 14 residues long. The chain's CDR3 is CAISGQGRLTEAFF. The CDR3 DNA sequence: TGTGCCATCAGTGGACAGGGGAGGCTCACTGAAGCTTTCTTT.

The chain has TRBV5-5 and TRBJ1-2; 8 nucleotides line up with TRBD1. V lost 0 bases, J lost 7 bases, and 5 bases stayed unmatched. This CDR3 is built from 14 residues. Germline V gene sequence: CDR1 SGHKS, CDR2 YYEKEE (reference sequence). In nucleotides, the CDR3 is TGTGCCAGCAGCTTGGTTCAGGGGGCGCCTGGCTACACCTTC. It yields the protein CASSLVQGAPGYTF.

V gene TRBV4-1 combines with J gene TRBJ2-1; D call uncertain. This CDR3 has 14 residues. V dropped 3 bases and J dropped 1 base, with 7 bases sitting between them. Germline V lookup: CDR1 MGHRA, CDR2 YSYEKL. The CDR3 DNA reads as TGCGCCAGCAGCCAGATGGGATCCTACAATGAGCAGTTCTTC. Translated, it gives CASSQMGSYNEQFF.

The CDR3 sequence: CASGQGLSTEAFF. CDR3 sequence (DNA): TGTGCCAGCGGACAGGGTCTGAGCACTGAAGCTTTCTTT. The V and J genes are TRBV7-2 and TRBJ1-1; 8 bases agree with TRBD1. V dropped 8 bases and J dropped 4; count of bases not matched to a gene: 6. Germline-derived CDR1 and CDR2 are SGHTA and FQGNSA. The CDR3 length is 13 residues.

The chain joins TRBV3-1 (or the pseudogene TRBV3-2) to TRBJ2-3; D unclear. Germline CDR1 reads LGHDT; CDR2 reads YNNKEL (reference sequence). CDR3 length: 17 amino acids. V was pared by 1 base and J by 1 base, with 15 bases between. The CDR3 nucleotides are TGTGCCAGCAGCCAAGCAGTTGGCGCTTTTCGCACAGATACGCAGTATTTT. Residues: CASSQAVGAFRTDTQYF.

The chain combines TRBV6-2 or TRBV6-3 with TRBJ1-6; D perhaps matches TRBD1 (6 bases). CDR3 length: 16 residues. CDR1 is MNHEY and CDR2 is SVGEGT in the germline V gene. With 2 bases removed from V and 0 bases from J, the gap between germline ends came to 8 bases. The CDR3 bases are TGTGCCAGCAGTTACGACAGGAGCTCCTATAATTCACCCCTCCACTTT. This translates into CASSYDRSSYNSPLHF.

V gene TRBV5-1 combines with J gene TRBJ2-2; TRBD2 matches 9 bases. The CDR3 loop spans 16 amino acids. V trimming: 0 bases; J trimming: 4 bases; junction bases outside the gene matches: 4. Germline V gene lookup returns CDR1 SGHRS and CDR2 YFSETQ. In nucleotides, the CDR3 is TGCGCCAGCAGCTTGGGATCTAGCGGGGCCACCGGGGAGCTGTTTTTT. This gives the protein CASSLGSSGATGELFF.

The chain is built from TRBV3-1 (or the pseudogene TRBV3-2) and TRBJ1-5; D call uncertain. CDR1 LGHDT and CDR2 YNNKEL come from the germline V gene (reference sequence). This CDR3 is built from 15 residues. The V end lost 1 base, the J end lost 1 base, and 8 bases lay between the germline ends. CDR3 in DNA: TGTGCCAGCAGCCAAGGACCGAGGAGCAATCAGCCCCAGCATTTT. It codes for CASSQGPRSNQPQHF.

This chain links TRBV7-9 with TRBJ1-1, with TRBD1 as a possible D gene (5 bases). V lost 9 bases, J lost 3 bases, and 14 bases lay in between. Germline-derived CDR1 and CDR2 are SEHNR and FQNEAQ (reference sequence). This CDR3 has 13 residues. CDR3 amino acids: CASAGGLYTEAFF. The CDR3 DNA sequence: TGTGCCAGTGCCGGGGGACTTTACACTGAAGCTTTCTTT.

This sequence joins TRBV7-9 and TRBJ1-5; TRBD1 agrees at 8 bases. J gave up 4 bases and V 3 bases, and 11 bases lay outside the gene matches. This CDR3 is 17 amino acids long. Germline CDR1 and CDR2: SEHNR and FQNEAQ (reference sequence). DNA of the CDR3: TGTGCCAGCAGCTTGGGTATACAGGGGGAGAGAAATCAGCCCCAGCATTTT. This codes for CASSLGIQGERNQPQHF.

V and J are TRBV14 and TRBJ1-2; D is undetermined. Trimming left V 10 bases short and J 1 base short, with 13 bases between. Looked up from germline, CDR1 is SGHDN and CDR2 is FVKESK. The CDR3 spans 13 residues. CDR3 in amino acids: CAIYRRDNYGYTF. The DNA of the CDR3 is TGTGCCATCTACCGCCGGGATAACTATGGCTACACCTTC.

The gene calls are TRBV6-1 and TRBJ2-3, with TRBD1 identical over 10 bases. CDR1 MNHNS and CDR2 SASEGT come from the germline V gene. The CDR3 extends over 17 amino acids. Trimming removed 2 bases from V and 6 bases from J; junction bases left unmatched: 11. The CDR3 loop is CASSESVATGGWDTQYF. DNA of the CDR3: TGTGCCAGCAGTGAATCGGTGGCGACAGGGGGCTGGGATACGCAGTATTTT.

The chain recombines TRBV3-1 (or the pseudogene TRBV3-2) with TRBJ1-1; 7 bases line up with TRBD1. The V gene's germline CDR1 is LGHDT and CDR2 YNNKEL (reference sequence). V trimming: 4 bases; J trimming: 10 bases; junction bases outside the gene matches: 9. This CDR3 spans 13 amino acids. The CDR3: CASSRGQSAPAFF. Written as DNA, the CDR3 is TGTGCCAGCAGCCGGGGACAGTCCGCCCCAGCTTTCTTT.

The sample holds one count of this clone. The chain is built from TRBV6-5 and TRBJ1-6; D not certain. The germline gives CDR1 MNHEY, CDR2 SVGAGI. This CDR3 spans 16 amino acids. Trimming pared 4 bases from V and 0 bases from J, leaving 10 bases between. As DNA, the CDR3 is TGTGCCAGCAGTTTGACACCGAGCTCCTATAATTCACCCCTCCACTTT. Translated, it gives CASSLTPSSYNSPLHF.